These 15 T cell receptor beta chains originate from one sample sequenced in a study of identifying expanded T cells in peripheral blood. Using immunoSEQ multiplex PCR, the repertoire was profiled, and TCRdb retains in-frame clones only, with some absent. The table has roughly 120,000 clones, about 85% seen once. Sequences were obtained from blood. The receptors were sampled from a person aged 18 to 70 in good health.

About this clone itself: Other DNA sequences in the same sample also yield this CDR3. The chain links TRBV10-3 to TRBJ2-7; D is uncertain. Germline assignment: CDR1 ENHRY and CDR2 SYGVKD. Trimming pared 2 bases from V and 2 bases from J, leaving 7 bases between. The CDR3 spans 13 residues. The CDR3 DNA reads TGTGCCATCAGTGAGGCCCTGGCCTACGAGCAGTACTTC. It translates to CAISEALAYEQYF.

This chain connects TRBV4-3 to TRBJ1-4; no clear D gene. The CDR3 covers 14 residues. V lost 0 bases to trimming and J lost 8 bases, with 10 bases between them. The V gene's germline CDR1 is LGHNA and CDR2 YSLEER. CDR3 DNA sequence: TGCGCCAGCAGCCAAGATTTGGGCGTCGAAAAACTGTTTTTT. Encoded protein: CASSQDLGVEKLFF.

The chain has TRBV5-1 and TRBJ1-2; D may be TRBD1 (5 bases). V lost 4 bases and J 8 bases, leaving 18 bases between the germline ends. CDR3 length equals 14 residues. Germline V gives CDR1 SGHRS, CDR2 YFSETQ. The CDR3 sequence is CASSPRNGAGGYTF. CDR3 sequence (DNA): TGCGCCAGCAGCCCAAGGAACGGGGCTGGGGGCTACACCTTC.

The rearrangement joins TRBV7-3 to TRBJ1-4; D perhaps matches TRBD1 (6 bases). The germline V gene encodes CDR1 SGHTA and CDR2 FQGTGA. V was shortened by 5 bases and J by 0 bases, with 13 bases between the two germline ends. The CDR3 has 16 amino acids. The CDR3 spells CASSQRGGATNEKLFF. DNA for the CDR3: TGTGCCAGCAGCCAAAGAGGGGGAGCAACTAATGAAAAACTGTTTTTT.

The V call is TRBV5-1, the J call TRBJ2-5; 10 bases fit TRBD1. The CDR3 extends over 15 amino acids. Germline CDR1 reads SGHRS; CDR2 reads YFSETQ. With 5 bases clipped from V and 2 bases from J, the junction kept 6 bases outside the gene matches. CDR3 DNA sequence: TGCGCCAGCAGTAGACAGGGGGCGAGGCAAGAGACCCAGTACTTC. This encodes CASSRQGARQETQYF. The entire variable domain, with the rest obtained from reference TRBV5-1 and TRBJ2-5, is as follows: KAGVTQTPRYLIKTRGQQVTLSCSPISGHRSVSWYQQTPGQGLQFLFEYFSETQRNKGNFPGRFSGRQFSNSRSEMNVSTLELGDSALYLCASSRQGARQETQYFGPGTRLLVL.

The chain uses TRBV18 and TRBJ1-4; D perhaps matches TRBD1 (5 bases). The V gene's germline CDR1 is KGHSH and CDR2 LQKENI. The germline V and J ends were trimmed by 5 bases and 5 bases, with 12 bases remaining between them. The CDR3 covers 14 residues. This chain's CDR3 is CASSSSDTNEKLFF. The CDR3 DNA reads TGTGCCAGCTCATCATCGGACACAAATGAAAAACTGTTTTTT. The full variable domain, in which reference TRBV18 and TRBJ1-4 provide the parts outside the CDR3, is NAGVMQNPRHLVRRRGQEARLRCSPMKGHSHVYWYRQLPEEGLKFMVYLQKENIIDESGMPKERFSAEFPKEGPSILRIQQVVRGDSAAYFCASSSSDTNEKLFFGSGTQLSVL.

This clone was counted only a few times. The chain carries TRBV18 and TRBJ1-1; TRBD1 matches 9 bases. The germline V gene encodes CDR1 KGHSH and CDR2 LQKENI. The CDR3 loop spans 14 amino acids. The trim removed 6 bases at V and 8 bases at J, leaving 10 bases unmatched. The CDR3 DNA reads as TGTGCCAGCTCCCCCCGGGACAGGGAAGAGGAAGCTTTCTTT. Translated, it gives CASSPRDREEEAFF.

The V gene is TRBV9, the J gene TRBJ1-5; 8 bases match TRBD1. Per germline, CDR1 SGDLS and CDR2 YYNGEE. V lost 0 bases to trimming and J lost 8 bases; unmatched junction nucleotides: 7. This CDR3 has 15 amino acids. The CDR3 nucleotides are TGTGCCAGCAGCGTAGGGGACAGGCAAGGGGAGCCCCAGCATTTT. Its translation is CASSVGDRQGEPQHF. The full variable domain, with the rest looked up from reference TRBV9 and TRBJ1-5, is DSGVTQTPKHLITATGQRVTLRCSPRSGDLSVYWYQQSLDQGLQFLIQYYNGEERAKGNILERFSAQQFPDLHSELNLSSLELGDSALYFCASSVGDRQGEPQHFGDGTRLSIL.

The genes are TRBV9 and TRBJ1-1, with D unresolved. V lost 2 bases and J 1 base, leaving 6 bases between the germline ends. The CDR3 consists of 13 residues. CDR1 is SGDLS, CDR2 YYNGEE, per germline. CDR3 DNA sequence: TGTGCCAGCAGCGTCCACGGGAACACTGAAGCTTTCTTT. Its translation is CASSVHGNTEAFF.

The V call is TRBV6-6, the J call TRBJ1-2; 8 positions agree with TRBD1. This CDR3 is built from 15 residues. Looked up from germline, CDR1 is MNHNY and CDR2 is SVGAGI (reference sequence). V shed 7 bases and J 8 bases; nucleotides not matched to a gene: 15. DNA of the CDR3: TGTGCCAGCATCATAAGGGGACAGGATAGAAACGGCTACACCTTC. Its protein product is CASIIRGQDRNGYTF.

On this clone: One junction end does not reproduce the germline sequence, and a read error may be involved. The chain joins TRBV6-9 to TRBJ2-7; the D is unclear. This CDR3 comprises 9 residues. Germline V gene data show CDR1 as MNHGY and CDR2 as SVAAGI. The CDR3 protein is CASSYEGDF. The CDR3 DNA follows: TGTGCCAGCAGTTATGAAGGAGACTTC.

The chain uses TRBV6-4 and TRBJ1-2, with D possibly TRBD1 on 5 matching bases. V gave up 2 bases and J gave up 7 bases, with 14 bases separating them. Germline loops: CDR1 MRHNA, CDR2 SNTAGT. This CDR3 contains 14 residues. CDR3 DNA sequence: TGTGCCAGCAGTGACGAAGGGTGGGGCACTGGCTACACCTTC. Translation: CASSDEGWGTGYTF.

This rearrangement joins TRBV10-3 to TRBJ1-2; 7 nucleotides match TRBD1. The CDR3 loop spans 15 amino acids. In germline, CDR1 is ENHRY, CDR2 SYGVKD. Germline trimming cut 6 bases from V and 0 bases from J; bases unmatched to any gene: 7. CDR3: CAIREQGIPNYGYTF. The CDR3 DNA follows: TGTGCCATCAGGGAACAGGGGATCCCTAACTATGGCTACACCTTC.

The chain uses TRBV6-1 and TRBJ2-3; 14 bases agree with TRBD2. The CDR3 contains 18 residues. CDR1 and CDR2 (germline): MNHNS, SASEGT. The junction had 5 bases not matched to a gene; V was cut back by 0 bases and J by 3 bases. In DNA form, the CDR3 reads TGTGCCAGCAGTGAAGCTTGGACTAGCGGGAGGTCAACAGATACGCAGTATTTT. This sequence encodes CASSEAWTSGRSTDTQYF.

The gene calls are TRBV10-1 and TRBJ2-1; TRBD2 matches at 9 bases. The CDR3 runs to 13 residues. The germline V gene encodes CDR1 WNHNN and CDR2 SYGVQD (reference sequence). With 11 bases clipped from V and 7 bases from J, the junction kept 9 bases outside the gene matches. The CDR3 reads CASREGLLNEQFF. CDR3 coding DNA: TGCGCCTCGCGGGAGGGCCTTTTGAATGAGCAGTTCTTC.